Sequencing of this TCR beta chain was carried out in a study of naive and memory T cell subsets. Findings and caveats of the study: This RNA-based method may be sensitive to activation-related transcript changes.

This clonotype has at least ten counts. Antigen unknown. Ligated cDNA underwent four rounds of PCR with nested alpha and beta constant region primers and SP2. Alpha and beta constant region primers primed reverse transcription for blood and skin samples. One entry per CDR3 protein results from TCRdb running MiXCR on the 5' RACE reads. This sample has 60,000 or so distinct CDR3 sequences, with 7.2% found just once. The library had UMIs added by 3' ligation of an oligonucleotide to TCR cDNA. Whole-blood samples were 2 to 2.5 ml of peripheral blood from healthy adult volunteers. Input was about 1 to 1000 ng of DNase-treated total RNA without cell sorting. The CDR3 consists of 14 residues. Germline lookup yields CDR1 SEHNR and CDR2 FQNEAQ (reference sequence). V was clipped by 8 bases and J by 5 bases; unmatched bases: 11.

V usage is TRBV7-9 and J usage is TRBJ2-5, with TRBD1 identical over 7 bases. The TCR comes from a male donor in good health. The CDR3 reads CASRGTGASETQYF. CDR3 in DNA: TGTGCCAGCCGGGGCACAGGGGCATCGGAGACCCAGTACTTC.